This TCR beta chain was recovered during a study of shared clonotypes between healthy human individuals. Study findings and constraints: It was anticipated that sequencing depth would influence how many clonotypes donors shared.

V lost 4 bases and J lost 5; bases outside the gene matches: 8. Germline V CDR1 and CDR2: MNHNS, SASEGT. The CDR3 is 16 amino acids. The data were produced by immunoSEQ multiplex PCR, yet TCRdb's version contains in-frame clones alone and is incomplete. In the table there are 2 million to 2.5 million clones, just over 90% of which are singletons. Terminally differentiated effector memory CD45RA+ cells were left out of the naive CD8 fraction, which was CD45RO-negative and positively selected for CCR7. Details on this clone: Its antigen is still unknown.

The source is a young man in good health. Some clones in this sample may be carry-over from other donors' samples. Sequencing used naive CD8+ T cells from PBMCs. This chain connects TRBV6-1 to TRBJ2-1; 10 bases are a match to TRBD2. CDR3 amino acids: CASSGTSGAYHNEQFF. For the CDR3, the DNA is TGTGCCAGCAGTGGGACTAGCGGAGCCTACCACAATGAGCAGTTCTTC.